This passage covers 29 T cell receptor beta chains from one sample sequenced in a study of T cells after yellow fever vaccination. TCRdb reprocessed the 5' RACE reads via MiXCR and lists one record per CDR3 protein. This table holds a few hundred thousand distinct CDR3 sequences, roughly 20% found once. The input for sequencing was PBMCs, taken before the yellow fever booster vaccination. The receptor set was obtained from a young man who received the YFV17D yellow fever vaccine.

This clonotype was observed a single time. J is TRBJ2-7 and V is TRBV2; TRBD1 is a possible D gene (5 bases). From germline, CDR1 is SNHLY and CDR2 FYNNEI. Trimming took 4 bases from V and 2 from J, leaving 9 bases between them. CDR3 size: 13 residues. The CDR3 nucleotides are TGTGCCAGCAGTGGGAGACAGACCTACGAGCAGTACGTC. This encodes CASSGRQTYEQYV.

The chain recombines TRBV12-3 or TRBV12-4 with TRBJ2-5; D not certain. Trimming removed 1 base from V and 1 base from J, with 4 bases in between. The CDR3 extends over 13 amino acids. CDR3 sequence (DNA): TGTGCCAGCAGTTTAGGGGCCCAAGAGACCCAGTACTTC. This encodes CASSLGAQETQYF.

This clonotype was recorded a few times. The CDR3 protein is CSATLAGTTDTQYF. The CDR3 nucleotides read TGCAGCGCCACGCTAGCGGGGACCACAGATACGCAGTATTTT. The chain is built from TRBV29-1 and TRBJ2-3; 9 nucleotides match TRBD2. The V gene end was trimmed by 7 bases and the J gene end by 2 bases; junction bases not matched to a gene: 7. Germline loops: CDR1 SQVTM, CDR2 ANQGSEA. The CDR3 length is 14 residues.

This clonotype was seen a few times. The chain links TRBV4-3 to TRBJ1-5; perhaps TRBD1 as D (6 bases). This CDR3 has 14 amino acids. V dropped 4 bases and J dropped 7 bases, with 14 bases sitting between them. Per the germline V gene, CDR1 is LGHNA and CDR2 is YSLEER. In DNA, the CDR3 is TGCGCCAGCAGCCTCGACGACAGGCGACAGCCCCAGCATTTT. Translating it yields CASSLDDRRQPQHF.

This clonotype showed up just a few times. The chain's CDR3 is CASSDSRDNEQFF. CDR3 in DNA: TGTGCCAGCAGCGACAGTCGGGACAATGAGCAGTTCTTC. The V and J genes are TRBV21-1 and TRBJ2-1; whether TRBD1, the table's D call, matches the DNA was not checked. TRBV21-1 is deemed a pseudogene. CDR3 length: 13 residues.

The genes are TRBV5-1 and TRBJ2-3; TRBD1 matches at 8 bases. Germline-derived CDR1 and CDR2 are SGHRS and YFSETQ. The CDR3 extends over 14 amino acids. After removal of 5 bases from V and 3 bases from J, the junction contained 5 bases not matched to a gene. DNA of the CDR3: TGCGCCAGCAGTGGGACAGGTGAAACAGATACGCAGTATTTT. Translation gives CASSGTGETDTQYF.

This clonotype came up a few times. The V and J genes are TRBV29-1 and TRBJ2-3; D remains unclear. The length of the CDR3 is 13 residues. Germline assignment: CDR1 SQVTM and CDR2 ANQGSEA. Trimming cost V 4 bases and J 1 base, with 9 bases left between them. DNA of the CDR3: TGCAGCGTTGTGAGCAGACGCACAGATACGCAGTATTTT. Residues: CSVVSRRTDTQYF.

The V gene is TRBV4-1, the J gene TRBJ2-5; TRBD1 might be the D (6 bases). V lost 1 base and J lost 2, with 11 bases in between. The V gene's germline CDR1 is MGHRA and CDR2 YSYEKL. This CDR3 region has 15 residues. The CDR3 loop is CASSQVTGTQETQYF. For the CDR3, the DNA is TGCGCCAGCAGCCAAGTCACAGGGACACAAGAGACCCAGTACTTC.

This clonotype was seen only a few times. The chain joins TRBV6-6 to TRBJ2-7; 7 positions agree with TRBD1. V lost 6 bases to trimming and J lost 3 bases; unmatched junction nucleotides: 5. Germline CDR1 MNHNY, CDR2 SVGAGI (reference sequence). There are 13 residues in the CDR3. The CDR3 DNA follows: TGTGCCAGCAGCCGGGACAGTCGCTACGAGCAGTACGTC. Translation: CASSRDSRYEQYV.

This clonotype was seen a few times. The rearrangement uses TRBV11-3 and TRBJ1-6; D is uncertain. The CDR3 loop spans 14 amino acids. The germline CDR1 and CDR2 sequences are SGHNT and YENEEA. V was pared by 5 bases and J by 9 bases, with 14 bases between. CDR3 in amino acids: CASSLTLTGSPLHF. The CDR3 bases are TGTGCCAGCAGCCTTACGTTGACGGGTTCACCCCTCCACTTT.

This chain links TRBV6-5 with TRBJ1-2; D ambiguous. Trimming shortened V by 5 bases and J by 6 bases, and 16 bases separated the two germline ends. The germline V gene has CDR1 MNHEY and CDR2 SVGAGI. CDR3 length: 14 residues. The CDR3 is CASSPIQPQDGYTF. CDR3 in DNA: TGTGCCAGCAGTCCAATACAGCCTCAGGATGGCTACACCTTC.

The genes are TRBV23-1 and TRBJ2-1; TRBD1 agrees at 10 bases. TRBV23-1 is classed as an ORF, of uncertain function. The CDR3 spans 16 residues. J gave up 12 bases and V 3 bases, and 14 bases lay outside the gene matches. In DNA, the CDR3 is TGCGCCAGCAGTCATGAGTGGGACAGGGGCCGCTGGGGGCAGTTCTTC. Translation gives CASSHEWDRGRWGQFF.

The chain carries TRBV10-3 and TRBJ1-2; D remains ambiguous. Trimming pared 1 base from V and 0 bases from J, leaving 6 bases between. The CDR3 spans 14 residues. Germline values: CDR1 ENHRY, CDR2 SYGVKD. Here the CDR3 reads CAISEFETNYGYTF. The CDR3 DNA reads as TGTGCCATCAGTGAGTTCGAAACTAACTATGGCTACACCTTC.

In its sample, this clonotype was seen many times. The chain carries TRBV5-1 and TRBJ2-1; D gene ambiguous. This CDR3 spans 16 amino acids. V lost 4 bases and J lost 10, with 24 bases in between. The germline gives CDR1 SGHRS, CDR2 YFSETQ. The DNA for the CDR3 is TGCGCCAGCAGCCCATCGAACGTTGTCCAAACCGGGGAGCAGTTCTTC. This encodes CASSPSNVVQTGEQFF.

The chain joins TRBV29-1 to TRBJ2-1; D gene ambiguous. Germline V gene data show CDR1 as SQVTM and CDR2 as ANQGSEA. Trimming removed 4 bases from V and 6 bases from J, with 13 bases in between. The CDR3 totals 13 residues. CDR3 in amino acids: CSVVVGTSNEQFF. DNA of the CDR3: TGCAGCGTTGTGGTGGGAACCTCCAATGAGCAGTTCTTC.

This clonotype was detected many times. This chain uses TRBV28 with TRBJ2-4, with TRBD1 as a possible D gene (5 bases). Trimming took 2 bases from V and 3 from J, leaving 14 bases between them. Germline loops: CDR1 MDHEN, CDR2 SYDVKM. This CDR3 has 16 amino acids. In nucleotides, the CDR3 is TGTGCCAGCAGTTTAAAATCAGGGATCGGCAAAAACATTCAGTACTTC. Its protein product is CASSLKSGIGKNIQYF.

This clonotype came up a few times. J is TRBJ2-2 and V is TRBV7-8; D tentatively reads TRBD1 or TRBD2 (5 bases each). Germline V gives CDR1 SGHVS, CDR2 FQNEAQ. V was trimmed by 2 bases and J by 7 bases, leaving 14 bases between them. The CDR3 is made up of 15 amino acids. The CDR3 coding sequence is TGTGCCAGCAGCTTACAGGGAGTTGCCATCGGGGAGCTGTTTTTT. It specifies CASSLQGVAIGELFF.

The rearrangement joins TRBV2 to TRBJ2-5; 14 bases map to TRBD2. V dropped 6 bases and J dropped 7; count of bases not matched to a gene: 10. This CDR3 region has 16 residues. Looked up from germline, CDR1 is SNHLY and CDR2 is FYNNEI. The CDR3 coding sequence is TGTGCCAGCAGGACCGGGACTAGCGGGGGCCGAGGGACCCAGTACTTC. This sequence encodes CASRTGTSGGRGTQYF.

The chain links TRBV11-2 to TRBJ2-2; the D call may be TRBD1 or TRBD2 (5 bases each). Between the trimmed V and J ends, which lost 4 bases and 5 bases, there was a span of 14 bases. The CDR3 extends over 15 amino acids. Germline lookup yields CDR1 SGHAT and CDR2 FQNNGV. In DNA, the CDR3 is TGTGCCAGCAGCTCAGGGACGCCGGGGACCGGGGAGCTGTTTTTT. The encoded protein is CASSSGTPGTGELFF. Full variable domain (missing parts from reference TRBV11-2 and TRBJ2-2): EAGVAQSPRYKIIEKRQSVAFWCNPISGHATLYWYQQILGQGPKLLIQFQNNGVVDDSQLPKDRFSAERLKGVDSTLKIQPAKLEDSAVYLCASSSGTPGTGELFFGEGSRLTVL.

The CDR3 here is CSALPGLFTGELFF. The CDR3 DNA is TGCAGTGCACTCCCGGGACTATTCACCGGGGAGCTGTTTTTT. The chain carries TRBV20-1 and TRBJ2-2; 7 bases match TRBD2. Germline trimming cut 6 bases from V and 4 bases from J; bases unmatched to any gene: 8. The CDR3 runs 14 residues. The germline gives CDR1 DFQATT, CDR2 SNEGSKA (reference sequence).

In its sample, this clonotype was seen many times. V usage is TRBV5-1 and J usage is TRBJ2-3, with 7 bases lining up with TRBD2. Germline-derived CDR1 and CDR2 are SGHRS and YFSETQ. Trimming removed 6 bases from V and 0 bases from J; junction bases left unmatched: 4. This CDR3 is built from 14 residues. The CDR3 is CASKLRGSTDTQYF. CDR3 coding DNA: TGCGCCAGCAAGTTGCGGGGGAGCACAGATACGCAGTATTTT.

The CDR3: CASSEDNGILGSYEQYV. The DNA for the CDR3 is TGTGCCAGCAGTGAAGATAACGGCATCCTCGGGTCCTACGAGCAGTACGTC. The V and J genes are TRBV6-1 and TRBJ2-7; D ambiguous. CDR3 length: 17 residues. V was pared by 1 base and J by 1 base, with 17 bases between. Germline CDR1 and CDR2: MNHNS and SASEGT.

This clonotype turned up a few times. The V call is TRBV29-1, the J call TRBJ2-5, with 7 bases that match TRBD2. Germline V gene sequence: CDR1 SQVTM, CDR2 ANQGSEA. The CDR3 length is 14 residues. J lost 3 bases, V lost 7 bases, and 11 bases had no gene match. CDR3 DNA sequence: TGCAGCGCTAAAACGCGGGGGACGAAAGAGACCCAGTACTTC. Encoded protein: CSAKTRGTKETQYF.

This chain connects TRBV29-1 to TRBJ2-1, with D perhaps TRBD2 (6 bases). The CDR3 is made up of 13 amino acids. V lost 5 bases, J lost 8 bases, and 16 bases lay in between. The germline CDR1 and CDR2 sequences are SQVTM and ANQGSEA. CDR3 in amino acids: CSVTSMLVDEQFF. DNA of the CDR3: TGCAGCGTTACTAGCATGTTGGTCGATGAGCAGTTCTTC.

This clonotype was observed at least ten times. The chain couples TRBV5-6 to TRBJ2-5; the match to TRBD2 covers 10 bases. Unmatched junction bases numbered 4, after V lost 1 base and J lost 10 bases. This CDR3 contains 13 residues. Germline lookup yields CDR1 SGHDT and CDR2 YYEEEE. CDR3 amino acids: CASSLISGGDQYF. CDR3 nucleotide sequence: TGTGCCAGCAGCTTGATAAGCGGGGGGGACCAGTACTTC.

This clonotype has only a few counts. CDR3 nucleotide sequence: TGTGCCAGCAGCCTGACAGGGGTGCGGGAAAAACTGTTTTTT. This translates into CASSLTGVREKLFF. The chain links TRBV12-3 or TRBV12-4 to TRBJ1-4; 8 bases are a match to TRBD1. V dropped 6 bases and J dropped 8; count of bases not matched to a gene: 8. This CDR3 comprises 14 residues.

This clonotype was counted between two and nine times. This rearrangement joins TRBV6-1 to TRBJ1-2, with no clear D. Trimming removed 7 bases at V and 1 base at J, with 16 bases between. Germline V lookup: CDR1 MNHNS, CDR2 SASEGT. CDR3 size: 15 residues. The CDR3 DNA sequence: TGTGCCAGCACCCCCCAGGACGAGGGTAACTATGGCTACACCTTC. Its translation is CASTPQDEGNYGYTF.

The chain employs TRBV9 and TRBJ2-7, with 8 bases that match TRBD2. The CDR3 consists of 15 residues. CDR1 is SGDLS, CDR2 YYNGEE, per germline. V shed 4 bases and J 2 bases; nucleotides not matched to a gene: 8. Here the CDR3 reads CASSTSGGLPYEQYF. The CDR3 DNA reads TGTGCCAGCAGCACCAGCGGGGGCCTCCCCTACGAGCAGTACTTC.

The V and J genes are TRBV20-1 and TRBJ2-6, with TRBD2 as a possible D gene (5 bases). Looked up from germline, CDR1 is DFQATT and CDR2 is SNEGSKA (reference sequence). The CDR3 loop spans 16 amino acids. Trimming left V 1 base short and J 2 bases short, with 12 bases between. CDR3 in amino acids: CSARGRGSPGANVLTF. The CDR3 DNA follows: TGCAGTGCTAGAGGTCGGGGATCGCCTGGGGCCAACGTCCTGACTTTC.